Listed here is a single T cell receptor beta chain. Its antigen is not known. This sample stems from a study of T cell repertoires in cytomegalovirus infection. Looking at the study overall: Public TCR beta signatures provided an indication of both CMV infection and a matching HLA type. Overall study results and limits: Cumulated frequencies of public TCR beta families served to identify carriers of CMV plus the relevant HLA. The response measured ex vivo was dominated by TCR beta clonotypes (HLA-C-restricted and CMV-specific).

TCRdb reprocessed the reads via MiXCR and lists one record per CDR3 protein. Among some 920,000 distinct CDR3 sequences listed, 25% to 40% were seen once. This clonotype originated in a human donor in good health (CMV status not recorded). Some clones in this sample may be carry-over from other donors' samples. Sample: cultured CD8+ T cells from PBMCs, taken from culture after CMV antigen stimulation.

The DNA of the CDR3 is TGTGCTAGTGGTCGGGGTTTGGGGAATCAGCCCCAGCATTTT. Translated, it gives CASGRGLGNQPQHF. This chain links TRBV12-5 with TRBJ1-5; D uncertain. Per the germline V gene, CDR1 is LGHNT and CDR2 is FRNRAP. There are 14 residues in the CDR3. Trimming took off 5 bases at V and 4 bases at J, with 12 bases between the two ends.